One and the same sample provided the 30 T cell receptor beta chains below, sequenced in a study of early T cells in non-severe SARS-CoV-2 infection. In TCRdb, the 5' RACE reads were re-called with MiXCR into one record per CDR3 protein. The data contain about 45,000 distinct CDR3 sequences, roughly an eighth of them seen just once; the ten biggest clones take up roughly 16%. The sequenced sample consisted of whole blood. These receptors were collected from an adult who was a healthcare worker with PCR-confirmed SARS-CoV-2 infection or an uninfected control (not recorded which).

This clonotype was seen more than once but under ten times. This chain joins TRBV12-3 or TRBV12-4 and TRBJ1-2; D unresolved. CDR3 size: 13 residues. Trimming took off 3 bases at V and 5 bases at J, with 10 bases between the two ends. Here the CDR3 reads CASSLKGVYGYTF. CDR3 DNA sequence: TGTGCCAGCAGTTTGAAGGGAGTGTATGGCTACACCTTC.

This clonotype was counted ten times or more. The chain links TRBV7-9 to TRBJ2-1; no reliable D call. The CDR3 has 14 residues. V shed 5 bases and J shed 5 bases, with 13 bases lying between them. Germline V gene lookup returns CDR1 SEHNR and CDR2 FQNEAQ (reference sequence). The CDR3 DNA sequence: TGTGCCAGCAGCCGATCAACTCTAGACAATGAGCAGTTCTTC. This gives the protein CASSRSTLDNEQFF.

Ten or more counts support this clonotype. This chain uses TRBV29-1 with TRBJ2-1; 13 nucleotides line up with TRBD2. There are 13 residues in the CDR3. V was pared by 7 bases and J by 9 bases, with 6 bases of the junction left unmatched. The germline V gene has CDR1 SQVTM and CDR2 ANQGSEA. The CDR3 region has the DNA TGCAGCGCACTAGCGGGAGGGCCTGGTGAGCAGTTCTTC. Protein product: CSALAGGPGEQFF.

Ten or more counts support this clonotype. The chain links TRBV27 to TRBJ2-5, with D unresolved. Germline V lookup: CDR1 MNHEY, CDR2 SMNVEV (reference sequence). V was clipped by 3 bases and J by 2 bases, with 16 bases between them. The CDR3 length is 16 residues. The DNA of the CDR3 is TGTGCCAGCAGTTTGGGTTCGTTCGTCGCTCAAGAGACCCAGTACTTC. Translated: CASSLGSFVAQETQYF.

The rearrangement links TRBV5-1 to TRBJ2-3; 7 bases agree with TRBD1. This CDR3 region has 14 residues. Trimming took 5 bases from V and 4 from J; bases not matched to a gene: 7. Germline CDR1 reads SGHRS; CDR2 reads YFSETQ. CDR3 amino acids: CASSRDSLADTQYF. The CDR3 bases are TGCGCCAGCAGTCGGGACAGTCTTGCAGATACGCAGTATTTT.

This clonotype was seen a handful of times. This CDR3 reads CASSAPSAGDENIQYF. CDR3 in DNA: TGTGCCAGCAGCGCCCCCTCAGCGGGGGACGAAAACATTCAGTACTTC. This chain joins TRBV7-9 and TRBJ2-4; TRBD2 agrees at 8 bases. V shed 5 bases, J shed 5 bases, and the junction held 11 bases outside the gene matches. This CDR3 spans 16 amino acids. Germline V CDR1 and CDR2: SEHNR, FQNEAQ (reference sequence).

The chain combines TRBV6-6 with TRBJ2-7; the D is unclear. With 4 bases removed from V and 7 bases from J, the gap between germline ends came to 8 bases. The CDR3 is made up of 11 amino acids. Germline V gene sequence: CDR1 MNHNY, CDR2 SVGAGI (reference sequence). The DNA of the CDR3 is TGTGCCAGCAGTTCCACAGTGGAGCAGTACTTC. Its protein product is CASSSTVEQYF.

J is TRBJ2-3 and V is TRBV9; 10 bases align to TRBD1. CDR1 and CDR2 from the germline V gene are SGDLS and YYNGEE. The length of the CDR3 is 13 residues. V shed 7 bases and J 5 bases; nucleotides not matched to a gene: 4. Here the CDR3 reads CASGGQGKDTQYF. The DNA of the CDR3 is TGTGCCAGCGGGGGACAGGGGAAAGATACGCAGTATTTT.

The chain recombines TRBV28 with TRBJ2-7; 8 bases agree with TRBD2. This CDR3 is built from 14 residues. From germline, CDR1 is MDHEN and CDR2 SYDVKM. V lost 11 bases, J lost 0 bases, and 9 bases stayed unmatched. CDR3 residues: CASGLGAVSYEQYF. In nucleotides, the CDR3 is TGTGCCTCGGGACTAGGGGCCGTCTCCTACGAGCAGTACTTC.

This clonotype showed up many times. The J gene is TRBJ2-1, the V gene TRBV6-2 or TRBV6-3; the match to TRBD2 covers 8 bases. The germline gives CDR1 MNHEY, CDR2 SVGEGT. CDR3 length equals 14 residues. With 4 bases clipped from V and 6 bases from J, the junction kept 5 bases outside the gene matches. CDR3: CASSSGLASNEQFF. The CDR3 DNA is TGTGCCAGCAGTTCAGGACTAGCCTCCAATGAGCAGTTCTTC.

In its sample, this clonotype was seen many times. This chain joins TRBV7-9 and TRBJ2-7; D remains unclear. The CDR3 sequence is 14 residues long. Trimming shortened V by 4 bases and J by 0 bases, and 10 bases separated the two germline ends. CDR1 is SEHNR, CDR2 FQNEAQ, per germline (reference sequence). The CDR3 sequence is CASSSSAVSYEQYF. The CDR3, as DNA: TGTGCCAGCAGCTCATCGGCGGTCTCCTACGAGCAGTACTTC.

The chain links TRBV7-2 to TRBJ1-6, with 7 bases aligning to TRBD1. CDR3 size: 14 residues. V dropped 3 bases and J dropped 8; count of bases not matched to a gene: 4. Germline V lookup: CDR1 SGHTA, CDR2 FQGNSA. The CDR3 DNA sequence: TGTGCCAGCAGCTTGACAGGGATTTATTCACCCCTCCACTTT. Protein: CASSLTGIYSPLHF.

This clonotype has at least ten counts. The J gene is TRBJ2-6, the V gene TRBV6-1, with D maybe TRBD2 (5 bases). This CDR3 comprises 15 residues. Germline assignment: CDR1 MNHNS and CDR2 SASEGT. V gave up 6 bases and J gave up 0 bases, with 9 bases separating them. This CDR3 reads CASRRTFSGANVLTF. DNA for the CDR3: TGTGCCAGCAGAAGGACTTTCTCTGGGGCCAACGTCCTGACTTTC.

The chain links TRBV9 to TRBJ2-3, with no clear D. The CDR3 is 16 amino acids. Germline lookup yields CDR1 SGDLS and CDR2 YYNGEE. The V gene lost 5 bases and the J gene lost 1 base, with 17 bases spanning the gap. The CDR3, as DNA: TGTGCCAGCAGTCATCTCAGCGTTTTGGGCACAGATACGCAGTATTTT. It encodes CASSHLSVLGTDTQYF.

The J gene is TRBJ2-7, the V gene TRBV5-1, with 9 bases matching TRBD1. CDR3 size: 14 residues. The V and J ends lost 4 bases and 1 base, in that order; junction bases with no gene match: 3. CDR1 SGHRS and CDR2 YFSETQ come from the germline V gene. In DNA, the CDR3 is TGCGCCAGCAGCCCGGGGACAGGGTCCTACGAGCAGTACTTC. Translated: CASSPGTGSYEQYF.

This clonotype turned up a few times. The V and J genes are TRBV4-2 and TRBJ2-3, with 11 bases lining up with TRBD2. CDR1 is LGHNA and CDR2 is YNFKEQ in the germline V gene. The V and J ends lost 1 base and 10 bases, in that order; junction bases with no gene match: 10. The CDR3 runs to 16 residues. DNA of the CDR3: TGTGCCAGCAGCCAAGGACTAGCGGGACGAGGAGCTTCGCAGTATTTT. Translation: CASSQGLAGRGASQYF.

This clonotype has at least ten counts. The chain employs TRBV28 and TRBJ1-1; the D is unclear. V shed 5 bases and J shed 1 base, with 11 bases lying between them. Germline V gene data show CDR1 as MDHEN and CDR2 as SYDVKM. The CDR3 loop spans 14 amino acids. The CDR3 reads CASSPPGPNTEAFF. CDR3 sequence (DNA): TGTGCCAGCAGTCCCCCCGGACCGAACACTGAAGCTTTCTTT.

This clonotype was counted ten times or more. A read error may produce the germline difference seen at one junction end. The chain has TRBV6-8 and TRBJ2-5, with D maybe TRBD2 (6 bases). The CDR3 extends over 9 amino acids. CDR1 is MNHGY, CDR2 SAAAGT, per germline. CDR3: CASSPPGDF. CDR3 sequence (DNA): TGTGCCAGCAGTCCGCCGGGAGACTTC.

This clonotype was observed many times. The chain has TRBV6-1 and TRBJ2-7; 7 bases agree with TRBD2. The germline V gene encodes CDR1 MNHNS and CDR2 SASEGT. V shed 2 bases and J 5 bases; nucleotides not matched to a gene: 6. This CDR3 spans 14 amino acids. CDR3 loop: CASSETSGAHEQYF. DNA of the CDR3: TGTGCCAGCAGTGAAACGAGCGGGGCCCACGAGCAGTACTTC.

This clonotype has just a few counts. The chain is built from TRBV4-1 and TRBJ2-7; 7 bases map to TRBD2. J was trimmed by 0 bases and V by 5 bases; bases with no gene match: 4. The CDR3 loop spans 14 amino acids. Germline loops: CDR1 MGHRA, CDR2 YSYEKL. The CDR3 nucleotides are TGCGCCAGCAGCGCTGGACTAGACTCCTACGAGCAGTACTTC. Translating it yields CASSAGLDSYEQYF.

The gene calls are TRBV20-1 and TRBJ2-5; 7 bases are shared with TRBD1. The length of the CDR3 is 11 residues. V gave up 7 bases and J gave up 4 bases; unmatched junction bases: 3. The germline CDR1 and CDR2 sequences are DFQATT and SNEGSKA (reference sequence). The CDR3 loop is CSVQGRETQYF. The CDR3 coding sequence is TGCAGTGTACAGGGGAGAGAGACCCAGTACTTC.

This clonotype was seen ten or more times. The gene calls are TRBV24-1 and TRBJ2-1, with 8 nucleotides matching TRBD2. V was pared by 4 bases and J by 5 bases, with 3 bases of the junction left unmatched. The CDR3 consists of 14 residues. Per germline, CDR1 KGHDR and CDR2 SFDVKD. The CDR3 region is CATSEAGADNEQFF. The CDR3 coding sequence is TGTGCCACCAGTGAAGCGGGAGCGGACAATGAGCAGTTCTTC.

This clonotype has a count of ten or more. The CDR3 DNA sequence: TGTGCCAGCAGCCAAGCCTACGAGCAGTACTTC. Translated: CASSQAYEQYF. V and J are TRBV3-1 and TRBJ2-7, with D hard to call. CDR1 and CDR2 from the germline V gene are LGHDT and YNNKEL (reference sequence). V was cut by 1 base and J by 2 bases, with 0 bases left in between. This CDR3 is built from 11 residues.

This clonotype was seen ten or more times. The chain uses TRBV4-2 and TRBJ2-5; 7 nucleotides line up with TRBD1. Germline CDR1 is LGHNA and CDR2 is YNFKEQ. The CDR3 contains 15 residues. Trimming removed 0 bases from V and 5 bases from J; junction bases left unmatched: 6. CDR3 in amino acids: CASSQERGGSETQYF. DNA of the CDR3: TGTGCCAGCAGCCAAGAAAGAGGGGGCAGCGAGACCCAGTACTTC.

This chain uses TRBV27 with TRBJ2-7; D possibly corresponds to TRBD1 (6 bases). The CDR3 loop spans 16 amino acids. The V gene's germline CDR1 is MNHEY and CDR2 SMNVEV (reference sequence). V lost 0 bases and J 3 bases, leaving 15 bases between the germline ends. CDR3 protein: CASSLSAGASLYEQYF. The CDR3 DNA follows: TGTGCCAGCAGTTTATCTGCAGGGGCGAGCCTCTACGAGCAGTACTTC.

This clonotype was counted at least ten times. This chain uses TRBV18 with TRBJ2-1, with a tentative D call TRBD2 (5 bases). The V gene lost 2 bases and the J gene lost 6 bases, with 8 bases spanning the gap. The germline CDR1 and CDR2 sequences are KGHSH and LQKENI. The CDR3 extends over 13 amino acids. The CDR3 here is CASSPGLSNEQFF. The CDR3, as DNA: TGTGCCAGCTCACCAGGACTGTCCAATGAGCAGTTCTTC.

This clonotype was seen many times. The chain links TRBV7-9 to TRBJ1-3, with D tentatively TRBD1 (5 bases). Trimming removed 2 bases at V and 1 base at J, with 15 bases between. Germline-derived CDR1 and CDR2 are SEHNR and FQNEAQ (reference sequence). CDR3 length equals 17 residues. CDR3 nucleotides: TGTGCCAGCAGCTTAACTTCGGGGGGGATATCTGGAAACACCATATATTTT. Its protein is CASSLTSGGISGNTIYF.

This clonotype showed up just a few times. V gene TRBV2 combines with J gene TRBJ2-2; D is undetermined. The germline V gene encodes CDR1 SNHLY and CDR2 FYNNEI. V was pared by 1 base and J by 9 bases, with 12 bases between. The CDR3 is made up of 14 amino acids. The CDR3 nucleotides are TGTGCCAGCAGTGAAGATCTAGGTAGAAGGGAGCTGTTTTTT. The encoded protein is CASSEDLGRRELFF.

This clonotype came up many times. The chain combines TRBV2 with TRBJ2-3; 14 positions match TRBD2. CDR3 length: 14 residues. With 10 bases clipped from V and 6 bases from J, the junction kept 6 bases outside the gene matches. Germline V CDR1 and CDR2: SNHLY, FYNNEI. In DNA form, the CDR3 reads TGTGCCACCGGGGGACTAGCGGGGGTTGATACGCAGTATTTT. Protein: CATGGLAGVDTQYF.

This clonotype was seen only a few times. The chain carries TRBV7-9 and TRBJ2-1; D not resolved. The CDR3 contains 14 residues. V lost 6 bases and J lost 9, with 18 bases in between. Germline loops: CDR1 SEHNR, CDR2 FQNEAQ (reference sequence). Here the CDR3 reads CASRLDPPLSEQFF. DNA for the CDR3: TGTGCCAGCAGGCTAGATCCCCCCTTGTCTGAGCAGTTCTTC. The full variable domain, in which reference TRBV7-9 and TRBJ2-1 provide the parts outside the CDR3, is DTGVSQNPRHKITKRGQNVTFRCDPISEHNRLYWYRQTLGQGPEFLTYFQNEAQLEKSRLLSDRFSAERPKGSFSTLEIQRTEQGDSAMYLCASRLDPPLSEQFFGPGTRLTVL.